The rows below give T cell receptor beta chains drawn from one sample of a study of OX40 agonist ivuxolimab in advanced cancers. Assay used: immunoSEQ multiplex PCR; TCRdb lists only in-frame clones, some missing. This table has fewer than 85,000 clones, 85% appearing once. The source was CD4+ or CD8+ T cells sorted from blood, collected in a trial of the OX40 agonist ivuxolimab. The receptor source for this set is an adult with an advanced solid tumor such as melanoma, head and neck, liver or kidney cancer. The conserved cysteine and the conserved F or W are not part of the CDR3 here. Fields, in order: J gene, V gene, CDR3 protein.

J: TRBJ2-1
V: TRBV10-3
CDR3: AISDPGGQITDEQF

J: TRBJ1-1
V: TRBV6-1
CDR3: ASSEGGRGGVVTEAF

J: TRBJ2-5
V: TRBV28
CDR3: ASSLTGGYQETQY

J: TRBJ1-4
V: TRBV5-1
CDR3: ASHRSEGEKLF

J: TRBJ1-4
V: TRBV27
CDR3: ASAAYEGISNEKLF

J: TRBJ2-7
V: TRBV5-1
CDR3: ASSLGTGGYEQY

J: TRBJ2-7
V: TRBV5-8
CDR3: ASSHRLLSYEQY

J: TRBJ2-1
V: TRBV5-1
CDR3: ASSGSGVTYNEQF

J: TRBJ1-2
V: TRBV7-2
CDR3: ASSLGPGTGIHGYT

J: TRBJ2-1
V: TRBV10-3
CDR3: AISARVRDEQF

J: TRBJ2-3
V: TRBV6-4
CDR3: ASSERSEGGPDTQY

J: TRBJ1-2
V: TRBV28
CDR3: ASSSHGYT

J: TRBJ1-2
V: TRBV5-6
CDR3: ASSLGEGQRLGGYT

J: TRBJ2-7
V: TRBV6-6
CDR3: ASSFRTDYEQY

J: TRBJ2-7
V: TRBV7-9
CDR3: ASSWRQGAEQY

J: TRBJ2-1
V: TRBV15
CDR3: ATSRPGSRPSYNEQF

J: TRBJ2-5
V: TRBV5-1
CDR3: ASSAARLAGSQVQETQY

J: TRBJ2-7
V: TRBV7-2
CDR3: ASSLRLAGGRGEQY

J: TRBJ2-3
V: TRBV11-2
CDR3: ASSYGTSTDTQY

J: TRBJ2-1
V: TRBV5-1
CDR3: ASSLASVGSGRFDEQF

J: TRBJ1-1
V: TRBV7-6
CDR3: ASSLRLPGQPFLTEAF

J: TRBJ2-7
V: TRBV9
CDR3: ASSQTSQAYEQY

J: TRBJ2-2
V: TRBV6-6
CDR3: ASSYTGANTGELF

J: TRBJ2-3
V: TRBV2
CDR3: ASRAGTASTDTQY

J: TRBJ2-3
V: TRBV7-2
CDR3: ASSQTSGGRWDTQY

J: TRBJ2-2
V: TRBV7-2
CDR3: ASSLDVQTGELF

J: TRBJ2-7
V: TRBV11-2
CDR3: ASSSRLESFSPYEQY

J: TRBJ2-3
V: TRBV6-5
CDR3: ASSYSGTDTQY

J: TRBJ1-1
V: TRBV6-1
CDR3: ASSRDRATEAF

J: TRBJ2-5
V: TRBV20-1
CDR3: SGSVQETQY

J: TRBJ1-2
V: TRBV7-2
CDR3: ASSLWTGGYGYT

J: TRBJ1-2
V: TRBV4-3
CDR3: ASSQEWWGQGSYGYT